This T cell receptor beta chain was sequenced in a study of blood T cell repertoires in COVID-19. From germline, CDR1 is SGHVS and CDR2 FQNEAQ. V shed 4 bases and J shed 12 bases, with 16 bases lying between them. The CDR3 is made up of 13 amino acids. The assay was immunoSEQ multiplex PCR, and TCRdb's table has in-frame clones only and misses some. The data contain hundreds of thousands of clones, approximately 90% of them singletons. V gene TRBV7-8 combines with J gene TRBJ2-1; weak D call: TRBD2 (6 bases). The specimen was PBMCs or T cells enriched from blood (not recorded which). The TCR was taken from a woman aged 55-69 years who had recovered from COVID-19. The CDR3 region is CASSWILEAGQFF. The DNA of the CDR3 is TGTGCCAGCAGCTGGATACTTGAAGCGGGGCAGTTCTTC.